A single sample is the source of the 27 T cell receptor beta chains below, sequenced in a study of identifying expanded T cells in peripheral blood. Assay used: immunoSEQ multiplex PCR; TCRdb lists only in-frame clones, some missing. Of 70,000 to 100,000 clones in the sample, approximately 90% are singletons; the top ten hold roughly 19%. The sequencing input was blood. The receptors here all came from a person between 18 and 75 years old in good health.

The V and J genes are TRBV7-2 and TRBJ2-7, with TRBD2 as a possible D gene (6 bases). Deletions cut 0 bases from V and 9 bases from J, with 6 bases between. CDR3 length: 11 residues. CDR1 SGHTA and CDR2 FQGNSA come from the germline V gene. The CDR3 spells CASSLAGGQYF. The CDR3 DNA follows: TGTGCCAGCAGCTTAGCGGGGGGGCAGTACTTC.

The chain combines TRBV11-3 with TRBJ2-7; D perhaps matches TRBD2 (6 bases). The CDR3 totals 15 residues. The V gene lost 5 bases and the J gene lost 6 bases, with 20 bases spanning the gap. The germline V gene encodes CDR1 SGHNT and CDR2 YENEEA. CDR3 sequence: CASSPTGEVNGEQYF. CDR3 DNA sequence: TGTGCCAGCAGCCCCACGGGGGAGGTTAACGGCGAGCAGTACTTC.

V gene TRBV25-1 combines with J gene TRBJ1-5, with D hard to call. Germline V gene sequence: CDR1 MGHDK, CDR2 SYGVNS. V was shortened by 10 bases and J by 4 bases, with 11 bases between the two germline ends. CDR3 length: 12 residues. CDR3 coding DNA: TGTGCCACATCCTTCGGGAATCAGCCCCAGCATTTT. The encoded protein is CATSFGNQPQHF.

This sequence joins TRBV5-6 and TRBJ1-2, with TRBD1 as a possible D gene (5 bases). The V end lost 3 bases, the J end lost 4 bases, and 10 bases lay between the germline ends. The length of the CDR3 is 13 residues. Germline lookup yields CDR1 SGHDT and CDR2 YYEEEE. CDR3 residues: CASSWGTPYGYTF. In DNA form, the CDR3 reads TGTGCCAGCAGCTGGGGGACTCCCTATGGCTACACCTTC. The full variable domain, rest sourced from reference TRBV5-6 and TRBJ1-2, is DAGVTQSPTHLIKTRGQQVTLRCSPKSGHDTVSWYQQALGQGPQFIFQYYEEEERQRGNFPDRFSGHQFPNYSSELNVNALLLGDSALYLCASSWGTPYGYTFGSGTRLTVV.

This clone was seen a handful of times. This rearrangement joins TRBV7-9 to TRBJ1-2, with 7 bases that match TRBD1. V dropped 3 bases and J dropped 6; count of bases not matched to a gene: 7. The CDR3 length is 14 residues. The germline gives CDR1 SEHNR, CDR2 FQNEAQ (reference sequence). The CDR3 loop reads CASSFVGTAHGYTF. CDR3 sequence (DNA): TGTGCCAGCAGCTTCGTAGGGACAGCCCATGGCTACACCTTC. Full variable domain (remainder filled in from reference TRBV7-9 and TRBJ1-2): DTGVSQNPRHKITKRGQNVTFRCDPISEHNRLYWYRQTLGQGPEFLTYFQNEAQLEKSRLLSDRFSAERPKGSFSTLEIQRTEQGDSAMYLCASSFVGTAHGYTFGSGTRLTVV.

This clone was recorded a few times. J is TRBJ2-5 and V is TRBV27; D gene ambiguous. The CDR3 covers 15 residues. Trimming removed 5 bases at V and 1 base at J, with 14 bases between. Germline V gene lookup returns CDR1 MNHEY and CDR2 SMNVEV (reference sequence). The CDR3 DNA is TGTGCCAGCAGTCTGACTCCGTGGGTCCAAGAGACCCAGTACTTC. It encodes CASSLTPWVQETQYF.

This clone has more than one count but fewer than ten. V is TRBV11-1 and J is TRBJ2-5; TRBD2 aligns across 7 bases. With 5 bases clipped from V and 1 base from J, the junction kept 10 bases outside the gene matches. Germline values: CDR1 SGHAT, CDR2 FQDESV (reference sequence). The CDR3 is 16 amino acids. Written as DNA, the CDR3 is TGTGCCAGCAGCCCGGCGGGGGAAGCTGCCCAAGAGACCCAGTACTTC. Translating it yields CASSPAGEAAQETQYF.

This rearrangement joins TRBV7-9 to TRBJ2-5; possible D gene TRBD1, 5 bases. CDR1 is SEHNR and CDR2 is FQNEAQ in the germline V gene (reference sequence). This CDR3 comprises 15 residues. V was pared by 5 bases and J by 2 bases, with 15 bases between. The CDR3 loop reads CASSLATTAQETQYF. CDR3 sequence (DNA): TGTGCCAGCAGCCTGGCGACGACAGCGCAAGAGACCCAGTACTTC.

The V and J genes are TRBV10-3 and TRBJ2-7; D is unresolved. Trimming cost V 5 bases and J 0 bases, with 8 bases left between them. The CDR3 runs 13 residues. CDR1 ENHRY and CDR2 SYGVKD come from the germline V gene. The CDR3 loop is CAISLDDSYEQYF. CDR3 coding DNA: TGTGCCATCAGTTTGGACGACTCCTACGAGCAGTACTTC.

The chain's CDR3 is CASSPDGSKANEKLFF. As DNA, the CDR3 is TGCGCCAGCAGCCCGGACGGATCCAAGGCTAATGAAAAACTGTTTTTT. This chain joins TRBV5-1 and TRBJ1-4; D gene uncertain. Germline V lookup: CDR1 SGHRS, CDR2 YFSETQ. The V and J ends lost 4 bases and 3 bases respectively, with 16 bases between them. This CDR3 has 16 amino acids.

CDR3 bases: TGTGCCAGCAGCCTCCGGACAGGGGATAACACCGGGGAGCTGTTTTTT. Translating gives CASSLRTGDNTGELFF. The rearrangement links TRBV9 to TRBJ2-2; TRBD1 aligns across 9 bases. This CDR3 region has 16 residues. CDR1 is SGDLS and CDR2 is YYNGEE in the germline V gene. The ends lost 4 bases at V and 2 bases at J; junction bases unmatched: 6.

This chain connects TRBV9 to TRBJ2-2; no definite D call. V was pared by 3 bases and J by 4 bases, with 7 bases between. The CDR3 totals 13 residues. Germline CDR1 SGDLS, CDR2 YYNGEE. The DNA of the CDR3 is TGTGCCAGCAGCGCGAGGCTCACCGGGGAGCTGTTTTTT. Encoded protein: CASSARLTGELFF.

The rearrangement joins TRBV5-6 to TRBJ2-2; 10 bases agree with TRBD1. CDR1 SGHDT and CDR2 YYEEEE come from the germline V gene. Germline trimming cut 2 bases from V and 4 bases from J; bases unmatched to any gene: 5. This CDR3 contains 16 residues. CDR3 protein: CASSLWTGGGTGELFF. CDR3 coding DNA: TGTGCCAGCAGCTTATGGACAGGGGGAGGCACCGGGGAGCTGTTTTTT.

This chain connects TRBV12-5 to TRBJ2-7; D call uncertain. The CDR3 runs to 12 residues. Germline loops: CDR1 LGHNT, CDR2 FRNRAP. V gave up 0 bases and J gave up 5 bases, with 5 bases separating them. This CDR3 is CASGLVPDEQYF. CDR3 nucleotide sequence: TGTGCTAGTGGTTTGGTTCCCGACGAGCAGTACTTC.

This rearrangement joins TRBV7-2 to TRBJ1-5; TRBD1 is a possible D gene (5 bases). Looked up from germline, CDR1 is SGHTA and CDR2 is FQGNSA. This CDR3 region has 13 residues. Trimming took 8 bases from V and 4 from J, leaving 12 bases between them. CDR3 in amino acids: CASRGAGNQPQHF. The CDR3 DNA follows: TGTGCCAGCCGCGGGGCGGGGAATCAGCCCCAGCATTTT.

V is TRBV5-1 and J is TRBJ2-2; D call uncertain. The germline gives CDR1 SGHRS, CDR2 YFSETQ. The CDR3 is 16 amino acids. Trimming left V 0 bases short and J 6 bases short, with 15 bases between. The CDR3 nucleotides are TGCGCCAGCAGCTTGGCGAAGGTCCCATTTGCCGGGGAGCTGTTTTTT. Protein: CASSLAKVPFAGELFF.

This sequence joins TRBV18 and TRBJ2-5; 7 bases agree with TRBD1. This CDR3 spans 15 amino acids. The ends lost 3 bases at V and 4 bases at J; junction bases unmatched: 8. Looked up from germline, CDR1 is KGHSH and CDR2 is LQKENI. The CDR3 DNA reads TGTGCCAGCTCACCCCTTGCGACAGGGCGAGAGACCCAGTACTTC. It encodes CASSPLATGRETQYF.

The chain links TRBV14 to TRBJ1-1; 7 bases are shared with TRBD1. With 4 bases clipped from V and 6 bases from J, the junction kept 11 bases outside the gene matches. This CDR3 contains 15 residues. Germline V gene sequence: CDR1 SGHDN, CDR2 FVKESK. CDR3 bases: TGTGCCAGCAGCCTCCGGGACAGTGGGGGCTCTGAAGCTTTCTTT. Translated: CASSLRDSGGSEAFF. Full variable domain (missing parts from reference TRBV14 and TRBJ1-1): EAGVTQFPSHSVIEKGQTVTLRCDPISGHDNLYWYRRVMGKEIKFLLHFVKESKQDESGMPNNRFLAERTGGTYSTLKVQPAELEDSGVYFCASSLRDSGGSEAFFGQGTRLTVV.

The rearrangement joins TRBV14 to TRBJ2-7; 12 nucleotides line up with TRBD1. Germline V lookup: CDR1 SGHDN, CDR2 FVKESK. This CDR3 comprises 18 residues. V was clipped by 4 bases and J by 3 bases; unmatched bases: 13. The CDR3 is CASSRPGTGGAGVYEQYF. The CDR3 DNA is TGTGCCAGCAGCCGCCCCGGGACAGGGGGCGCGGGGGTCTACGAGCAGTACTTC.

This clone has more than one count but fewer than ten. The chain is built from TRBV5-4 and TRBJ1-4, with 7 positions matching TRBD1. The CDR3 has 14 residues. Germline CDR1 SGHNT, CDR2 YYREEE (reference sequence). V dropped 4 bases and J dropped 6; count of bases not matched to a gene: 6. In DNA, the CDR3 is TGTGCCAGCAGCGCAGGGGGAGGGGATGAAAAACTGTTTTTT. Translating gives CASSAGGGDEKLFF.

The chain links TRBV2 to TRBJ2-3; 8 bases are a match to TRBD1. The V gene's germline CDR1 is SNHLY and CDR2 FYNNEI. The CDR3 has 14 amino acids. V lost 5 bases and J lost 8; bases outside the gene matches: 9. CDR3 residues: CASSYQGARGTQYF. The CDR3 coding sequence is TGTGCCAGCAGTTACCAGGGGGCGCGAGGTACGCAGTATTTT. The full variable domain, with the rest looked up from reference TRBV2 and TRBJ2-3, is EPEVTQTPSHQVTQMGQEVILRCVPISNHLYFYWYRQILGQKVEFLVSFYNNEISEKSEIFDDQFSVERPDGSNFTLKIRSTKLEDSAMYFCASSYQGARGTQYFGPGTRLTVL.

The chain couples TRBV15 to TRBJ2-7, with 8 nucleotides matching TRBD2. V trimming: 3 bases; J trimming: 4 bases; junction bases outside the gene matches: 14. Per the germline V gene, CDR1 is LNHNV and CDR2 is YYDKDF (reference sequence). The CDR3 runs 17 residues. CDR3 in amino acids: CATSSLQVAPGGYEQYF. The CDR3 DNA reads as TGTGCCACCAGCAGCCTCCAGGTGGCTCCGGGGGGGTACGAGCAGTACTTC.

The chain couples TRBV15 to TRBJ2-6, with D possibly called TRBD1 or TRBD2 (5 bases each). Germline V gene data show CDR1 as LNHNV and CDR2 as YYDKDF (reference sequence). The CDR3 is 16 amino acids. The V and J ends lost 4 bases and 0 bases respectively, with 10 bases between them. CDR3: CATSTRGNSGANVLTF. CDR3 DNA sequence: TGTGCCACCAGCACTCGGGGCAACTCTGGGGCCAACGTCCTGACTTTC.

This clone was counted a single time. This chain links TRBV5-5 with TRBJ1-2; no clear D. Between the trimmed V and J ends, which lost 4 bases and 4 bases, there was a span of 23 bases. Germline CDR1 reads SGHKS; CDR2 reads YYEKEE (reference sequence). The CDR3 is 17 residues long. The CDR3 loop reads CASSPFRFGHGRYGYTF. CDR3 nucleotide sequence: TGTGCCAGCAGCCCTTTTAGATTCGGGCATGGGCGCTATGGCTACACCTTC. The whole variable domain, filled in from reference TRBV5-5 and TRBJ1-2, reads DAGVTQSPTHLIKTRGQQVTLRCSPISGHKSVSWYQQVLGQGPQFIFQYYEKEERGRGNFPDRFSARQFPNYSSELNVNALLLGDSALYLCASSPFRFGHGRYGYTFGSGTRLTVV.

This clone rates as medium-sized. V is TRBV11-2 and J is TRBJ1-6, with D unclear. Germline V lookup: CDR1 SGHAT, CDR2 FQNNGV. With 1 base removed from V and 7 bases from J, the gap between germline ends came to 8 bases. CDR3 size: 14 residues. The CDR3 sequence is CASSLGDINSPLHF. The CDR3 nucleotides read TGTGCCAGCAGCTTAGGGGATATCAATTCACCCCTCCACTTT.

The chain employs TRBV29-1 and TRBJ2-3; 12 bases fit TRBD2. The trim removed 0 bases at V and 12 bases at J, leaving 7 bases unmatched. Per the germline V gene, CDR1 is SQVTM and CDR2 is ANQGSEA. The CDR3 contains 14 residues. CDR3 amino acids: CSVEDLPSGGAQYF. The CDR3 DNA reads as TGCAGCGTTGAAGATCTACCTAGCGGGGGGGCACAGTATTTT.

This chain links TRBV2 with TRBJ2-7; maybe TRBD2 (5 bases). The germline V gene encodes CDR1 SNHLY and CDR2 FYNNEI. The CDR3 runs 13 residues. Trimming removed 11 bases at V and 3 bases at J, with 17 bases between. In DNA, the CDR3 is TGTGCCGTAGGCCCGGGATCTCACTACGAGCAGTACTTC. Translating gives CAVGPGSHYEQYF.